Sequencing of this TCR beta chain was carried out in a study of T cell repertoires in breast cancer (dated by TCRdb to about 2016). Regarding the complete study: Samples profiled in the study came from tumors, lymph nodes and peripheral blood lymphocytes of breast cancer patients, along with peripheral blood from healthy control donors. Most of the approximately 22 patient tumors analyzed for shared TCRs were ER+/PR+. Tumors and tumor-involved lymph nodes were minced, digested with Liberase and DNase, and then passed through 70-um and 40-um filters. The controls were nine healthy donors whose age range was similar to that of the patients. Given the low mutational burden of breast cancer and the rarity of common mutations in breast cancer, it was reasoned that TCRs shared between breast cancer patients would target shared antigens. Tumor-free lymph nodes were processed without enzymatic digestion, and blood samples were separated by Ficoll. On average, sequencing produced roughly 500,000 sequences per sample, which came to approximately 10 reads per input cell.

To analyze paired alpha-beta TCRs of CD8+ T cells, the researchers used an expanded emulsion RT-PCR method with primers covering all TCR V genes. Before emulsion RT-PCR, CD8+ T cells were isolated using a CD8 positive selection kit and then incubated overnight in 8 to 10 IU/mL IL-2. This clonotype was counted a single time. There is no known antigen for this receptor. Base-call qualities are not available, and no considerably larger clone is one nucleotide away. One read alone provides weak support. Per the germline V gene, SGHTA is the CDR1 and FQGNSA is the CDR2. Cut back by 1 base and 8 bases, the V and J ends lie 8 bases apart. The CDR3 numbers 12 residues from cysteine through phenylalanine. Just CDR3 DNA is preserved here, 36 bases in frame from base 1. Libraries were made using emulsion pairing. Unpaired genes were suppressed by a second nested PCR containing blocking oligos, after which a third nested PCR added Illumina adaptors and barcodes. Between about 5,000 and 270,000 T cells, along with C-region, Stepout and V-region primers, were included in each emulsion RT-PCR master mix. The Micellula Emulsion and Purification Kit was used to make the emulsions, and Qiagen OneStep RT-PCR reagents were used for RT-PCR. Pooled libraries were sequenced with paired-end 2 x 250 reads on an Illumina MiSeq. From the authors' description of their analysis: Read pairs were joined in Galaxy and clipped at the engineered overlap into separate alpha and beta files; unclipped reads were discarded. Alpha-beta pairs were assigned using CompleteTCR, a MiTCR-based pipeline in which chains sharing read cluster identifiers are linked by an R script. TCR sequences seen only once, which were about 1-3.2%, were removed as potential sequencing errors. The public reads were run again by TCRdb, first through fastp at Q25 and then through MiXCR, and only productive beta chains were kept. Rows are unified per CDR3 protein, each entry keeping the most common DNA and genes. V and J calls and clone size were set by TCRdb, not the authors. This sample gives several thousand distinct CDR3 sequences in total; over 35% of them show up just once. Of the sample, 30% to 35% falls within the top ten clones.

General study outcomes and caveats: Because transcript abundance and primer differences skewed clone recovery, emulsion RT-PCR was regarded as qualitative rather than quantitative. Tumor-involved sentinel lymph nodes shared about fourfold more TCRs with matched tumor repertoires than tumor-free nodes (about 7.7% versus 2%). Genuine antitumor clones may have been missed because singleton TCRs were discarded and only part of each tumor was sampled. Shared TCRs were encoded by various nucleotide sequences, which suggests selection and expansion based on antigen. TRBV7 predominance was observed among shared TCRs, which possibly reflected tumor recognition or mispriming bias from eight TRBV7 primers. Possible tumor specificity was suggested for around 20 TCR pairs that were shared across seven or more patient tumors yet rarely found in control blood.

Sequenced input: CD8+ T cells. This TCR was recovered from a pool of human donors with breast cancer or a healthy control (not recorded which). This receptor chain uses TRBV7-2 and TRBJ1-2; no D gene can be assigned with confidence. The CDR3 here reads CASSLEGAGYTF. The nucleotides read TGTGCCAGCAGCTTAGAGGGTGCCGGCTACACCTTC. Joined to the reference TRBV7-2 and TRBJ1-2 proteins, this CDR3 gives the full variable domain: GAGVSQSPSNKVTEKGKDVELRCDPISGHTALYWYRQSLGQGLEFLIYFQGNSAPDKSGLPSDRFSAERTGGSVSTLTIQRTQQEDSAVYLCASSLEGAGYTFGSGTRLTVV.